The rows below give T cell receptor beta chains drawn from one sample of a study of Tregs in tolerant kidney transplant recipients. Sequenced by immunoSEQ multiplex PCR; TCRdb stores in-frame clones only, minus some. The table lists more than 15,000 clones, over 85% of them singletons, with under 15% in the top ten. The sequenced sample was CD8+ T cells from blood. The receptors shown here come from a human donor in good health. Both conserved end residues are part of each CDR3. Each record gives: J gene, clone size, D gene, V gene, CDR3 protein, CDR3 DNA. The D gene is left open where the match is weak. The size entry is marked missing in some rows and otherwise reads once, few, many or a size class.

j_gene: TRBJ2-7
abundance: -
d_gene: -
v_gene: TRBV7-7
CDR3aa: CASSLAGQSTEQYF
CDR3nt: TGTGCTAGCAGCTTAGCGGGACAGTCCACCGAGCAGTACTTC

j_gene: TRBJ2-1
abundance: -
d_gene: TRBD1
v_gene: TRBV7-8
CDR3aa: CASSIDRVEQFF
CDR3nt: TGTGCCAGCAGCATCGACAGGGTTGAGCAGTTCTTC

j_gene: TRBJ2-1
abundance: -
d_gene: -
v_gene: TRBV6-5
CDR3aa: CASSLGADEQFF
CDR3nt: TGTGCCAGCAGCCTGGGGGCGGATGAGCAGTTCTTC

j_gene: TRBJ1-2
abundance: -
d_gene: -
v_gene: TRBV7-9
CDR3aa: CASSRSRDRPPYGYTF
CDR3nt: TGTGCCAGCAGCCGGTCCCGGGACCGGCCCCCCTATGGCTACACCTTC

j_gene: TRBJ1-2
abundance: large
d_gene: TRBD1
v_gene: TRBV30
CDR3aa: CAWSLGTGEGYTF
CDR3nt: TGTGCCTGGAGCCTGGGGACAGGGGAAGGCTACACCTTC

j_gene: TRBJ2-1
abundance: -
d_gene: -
v_gene: TRBV27
CDR3aa: CASNQGGGHNEQFF
CDR3nt: TGTGCCAGCAATCAAGGGGGTGGACACAATGAGCAGTTCTTC

j_gene: TRBJ2-2
abundance: -
d_gene: TRBD1
v_gene: TRBV9
CDR3aa: CASSSTGDNTGELFF
CDR3nt: TGTGCCAGCAGCTCTACAGGGGACAACACCGGGGAGCTGTTTTTT

j_gene: TRBJ2-7
abundance: once
d_gene: -
v_gene: TRBV5-6
CDR3aa: CASSLTPGEQYF
CDR3nt: TGTGCCAGCAGCTTGACCCCTGGCGAGCAGTACTTC

j_gene: TRBJ1-6
abundance: -
d_gene: TRBD1
v_gene: TRBV4-1
CDR3aa: CASSQDWDRYSPLHF
CDR3nt: TGCGCCAGCAGCCAAGATTGGGACAGATATTCACCCCTCCACTTT

j_gene: TRBJ2-3
abundance: -
d_gene: -
v_gene: TRBV4-3
CDR3aa: CASSQDQGTDTQYF
CDR3nt: TGCGCCAGCAGCCAAGATCAAGGCACAGATACGCAGTATTTT

j_gene: TRBJ1-3
abundance: -
d_gene: -
v_gene: TRBV6-6
CDR3aa: CASSYIRGFGNTIYF
CDR3nt: TGTGCCAGCAGTTACATTAGAGGGTTTGGAAACACCATATATTTT

j_gene: TRBJ2-7
abundance: -
d_gene: TRBD2
v_gene: TRBV11-2
CDR3aa: CASSFYHGLAGALEQYF
CDR3nt: TGTGCCAGCAGCTTCTACCACGGACTAGCGGGAGCCCTCGAGCAGTACTTC

j_gene: TRBJ2-1
abundance: -
d_gene: -
v_gene: TRBV7-9
CDR3aa: CASSHQMTGNEQFF
CDR3nt: TGTGCCAGCAGCCACCAAATGACGGGAAATGAGCAGTTCTTC

j_gene: TRBJ1-2
abundance: -
d_gene: TRBD1
v_gene: TRBV5-3
CDR3aa: CARNQGADGYTF
CDR3nt: TGTGCCAGAAACCAGGGGGCGGATGGCTACACCTTC

j_gene: TRBJ2-1
abundance: once
d_gene: -
v_gene: TRBV19
CDR3aa: CASTGSNEQFF
CDR3nt: TGTGCCAGTACGGGGTCCAATGAGCAGTTCTTC

j_gene: TRBJ2-5
abundance: once
d_gene: -
v_gene: TRBV5-5
CDR3aa: CASSYRDGTQETQYF
CDR3nt: TGTGCCAGCAGCTATCGGGACGGCACACAAGAGACCCAGTACTTC

j_gene: TRBJ1-5
abundance: few
d_gene: -
v_gene: TRBV27
CDR3aa: CASSPYINEQPQHF
CDR3nt: TGTGCCAGCAGCCCGTACATAAACGAACAGCCCCAGCATTTT

j_gene: TRBJ2-1
abundance: -
d_gene: -
v_gene: TRBV28
CDR3aa: CATQKQGSYEQFF
CDR3nt: TGTGCCACCCAAAAGCAGGGTTCATATGAGCAGTTCTTC

j_gene: TRBJ1-2
abundance: -
d_gene: TRBD1
v_gene: TRBV4-1
CDR3aa: CASSQRVGQGTNYGYTF
CDR3nt: TGCGCCAGCAGCCAACGGGTCGGACAGGGGACAAACTATGGCTACACCTTC

j_gene: TRBJ1-1
abundance: -
d_gene: TRBD1
v_gene: TRBV11-3
CDR3aa: CASSLWEGANTEAFF
CDR3nt: TGTGCCAGCAGCTTATGGGAGGGGGCGAACACTGAAGCTTTCTTT

j_gene: TRBJ1-2
abundance: once
d_gene: TRBD1
v_gene: TRBV9
CDR3aa: CASSSQGGTVYGYTF
CDR3nt: TGTGCCAGCAGCTCTCAAGGGGGGACAGTATATGGCTACACCTTC

j_gene: TRBJ2-3
abundance: -
d_gene: TRBD2
v_gene: TRBV7-3
CDR3aa: CASSWTSGSADTQYF
CDR3nt: TGTGCCAGCAGCTGGACTAGCGGGAGTGCAGATACGCAGTATTTT

j_gene: TRBJ2-3
abundance: once
d_gene: -
v_gene: TRBV7-6
CDR3aa: CASSLAERRGSVTDTQYF
CDR3nt: TGTGCCAGCAGCTTAGCGGAGCGAAGGGGTAGCGTCACAGATACGCAGTATTTT

j_gene: TRBJ2-3
abundance: once
d_gene: -
v_gene: TRBV5-5
CDR3aa: CASSSPLAYAFMTDTQYF
CDR3nt: TGTGCCAGCAGCTCTCCCCTAGCTTACGCTTTTATGACAGATACGCAGTATTTT

j_gene: TRBJ1-1
abundance: -
d_gene: -
v_gene: TRBV30
CDR3aa: CAWSVGRSPGNTEAFF
CDR3nt: TGTGCCTGGAGTGTAGGCCGGTCCCCTGGGAACACTGAAGCTTTCTTT

j_gene: TRBJ2-3
abundance: -
d_gene: TRBD1
v_gene: TRBV4-3
CDR3aa: CASSQEDRDRGILGTDTQYF
CDR3nt: TGCGCCAGCAGCCAAGAAGACCGGGACAGGGGTATTTTGGGCACAGATACGCAGTATTTT

j_gene: TRBJ2-1
abundance: -
d_gene: -
v_gene: TRBV29-1
CDR3aa: CSAQAEGKQFF
CDR3nt: TGCAGCGCCCAGGCCGAAGGAAAGCAGTTCTTC